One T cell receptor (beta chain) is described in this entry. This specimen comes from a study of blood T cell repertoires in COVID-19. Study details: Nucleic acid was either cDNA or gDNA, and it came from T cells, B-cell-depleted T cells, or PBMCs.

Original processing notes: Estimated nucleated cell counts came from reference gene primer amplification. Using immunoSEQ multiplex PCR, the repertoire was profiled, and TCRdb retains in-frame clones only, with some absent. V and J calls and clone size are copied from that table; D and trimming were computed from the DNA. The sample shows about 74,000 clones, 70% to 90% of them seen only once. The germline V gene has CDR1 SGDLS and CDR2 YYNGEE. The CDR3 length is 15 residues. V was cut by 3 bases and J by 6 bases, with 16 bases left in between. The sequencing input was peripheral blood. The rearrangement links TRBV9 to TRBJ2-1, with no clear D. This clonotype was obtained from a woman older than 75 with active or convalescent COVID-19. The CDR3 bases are TGTGCCAGCAGCGGGGTACCTTCGCCGGGCAATGAGCAGTTCTTC. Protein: CASSGVPSPGNEQFF.